This TCR beta chain was identified during a study of blood T cell repertoires in COVID-19. Whole-study context: Acute-phase and convalescent COVID-19 samples originated in the United States, Italy and Spain.

The CDR3 consists of 13 residues. Looked up from germline, CDR1 is MDHEN and CDR2 is SYDVKM. Trimming removed 3 bases from V and 5 bases from J; junction bases left unmatched: 3. Methods used by the authors: Reference gene primer amplification gave estimated nucleated cell counts. The assay was immunoSEQ multiplex PCR, and TCRdb's table has in-frame clones only and misses some. The V and J calls and the clone size are those of that table, but D and trimming were determined from the DNA. The data contain 310,000 or so clones, more than 80% of them seen just once; the ten biggest clones take up 1.1%. This TCR was sampled from a woman in her twenties or thirties who had recovered from COVID-19. The source material was PBMCs or T cells enriched from blood (not recorded which). V and J are TRBV28 and TRBJ2-7; TRBD2 agrees at 8 bases. CDR3 in amino acids: CASSFRGGDEQYF. The CDR3 DNA is TGTGCCAGCAGTTTCCGGGGGGGCGACGAGCAGTACTTC.